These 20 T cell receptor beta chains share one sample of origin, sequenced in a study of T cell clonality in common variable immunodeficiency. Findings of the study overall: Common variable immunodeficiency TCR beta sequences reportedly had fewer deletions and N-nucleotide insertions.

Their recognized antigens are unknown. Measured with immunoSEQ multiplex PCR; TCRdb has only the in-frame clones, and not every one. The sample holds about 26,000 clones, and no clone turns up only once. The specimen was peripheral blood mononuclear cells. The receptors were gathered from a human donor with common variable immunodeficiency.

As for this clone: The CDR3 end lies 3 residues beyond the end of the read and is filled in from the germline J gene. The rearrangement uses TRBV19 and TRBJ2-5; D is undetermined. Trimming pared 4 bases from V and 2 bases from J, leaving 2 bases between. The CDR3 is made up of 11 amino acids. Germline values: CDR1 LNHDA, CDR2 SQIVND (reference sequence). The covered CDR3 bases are TGTGCCAGTAGTACTCAAGAGACC. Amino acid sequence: CASSTQET. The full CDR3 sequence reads CASSTQETQYF.

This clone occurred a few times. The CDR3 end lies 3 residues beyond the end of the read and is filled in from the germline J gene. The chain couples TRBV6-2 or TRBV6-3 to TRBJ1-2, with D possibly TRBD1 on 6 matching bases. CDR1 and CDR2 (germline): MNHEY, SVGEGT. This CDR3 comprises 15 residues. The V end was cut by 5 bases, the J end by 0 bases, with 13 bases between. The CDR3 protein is CASSTDSSTNYGYTF. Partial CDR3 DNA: TGTGCCAGCAGTACGGACAGTTCGACTAACTATGGC.

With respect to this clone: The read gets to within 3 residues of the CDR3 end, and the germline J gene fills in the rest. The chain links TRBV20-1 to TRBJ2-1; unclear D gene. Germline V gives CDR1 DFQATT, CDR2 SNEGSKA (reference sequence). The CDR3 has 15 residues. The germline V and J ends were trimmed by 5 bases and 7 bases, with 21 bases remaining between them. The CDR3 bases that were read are TGCAGTGCTCCTCTCTCCCCGTTCGGGTTGAATGAG. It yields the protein CSAPLSPFGLNE. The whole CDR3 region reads CSAPLSPFGLNEQFF.

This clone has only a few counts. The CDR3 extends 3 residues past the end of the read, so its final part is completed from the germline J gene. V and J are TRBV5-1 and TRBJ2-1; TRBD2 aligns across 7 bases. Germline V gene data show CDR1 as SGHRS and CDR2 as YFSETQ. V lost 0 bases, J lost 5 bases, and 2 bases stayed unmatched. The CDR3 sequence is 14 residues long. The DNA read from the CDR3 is TGCGCCAGCAGCTTGGCCCTAGCGGACAATGAG. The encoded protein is CASSLALADNE. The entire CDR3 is CASSLALADNEQFF.

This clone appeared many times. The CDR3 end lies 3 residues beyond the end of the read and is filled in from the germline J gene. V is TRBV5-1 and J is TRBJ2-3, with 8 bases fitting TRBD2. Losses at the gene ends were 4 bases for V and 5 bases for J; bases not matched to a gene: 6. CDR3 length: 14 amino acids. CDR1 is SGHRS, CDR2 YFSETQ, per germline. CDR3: CASSPGLALDTQYF. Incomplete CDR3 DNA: TGCGCCAGCAGCCCTGGACTAGCTTTAGATACG.

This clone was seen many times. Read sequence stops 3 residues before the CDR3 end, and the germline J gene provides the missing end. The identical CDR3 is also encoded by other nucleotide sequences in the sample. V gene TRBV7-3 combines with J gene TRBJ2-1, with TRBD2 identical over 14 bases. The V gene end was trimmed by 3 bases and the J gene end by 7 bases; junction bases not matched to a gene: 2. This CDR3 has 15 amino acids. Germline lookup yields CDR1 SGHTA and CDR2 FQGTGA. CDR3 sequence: CASSLGTSGRNEQFF. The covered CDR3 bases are TGTGCCAGCAGCTTGGGGACTAGCGGGAGAAATGAG.

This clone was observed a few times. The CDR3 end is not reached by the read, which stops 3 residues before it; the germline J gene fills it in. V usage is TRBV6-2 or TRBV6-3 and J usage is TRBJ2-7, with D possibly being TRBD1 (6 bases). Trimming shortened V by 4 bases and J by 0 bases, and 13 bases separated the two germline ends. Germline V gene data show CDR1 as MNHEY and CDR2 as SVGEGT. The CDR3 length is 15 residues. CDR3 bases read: TGTGCCAGCAGTTTAGGACAGACCGTCTCCTACGAG. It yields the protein CASSLGQTVSYE. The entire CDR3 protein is CASSLGQTVSYEQYF.

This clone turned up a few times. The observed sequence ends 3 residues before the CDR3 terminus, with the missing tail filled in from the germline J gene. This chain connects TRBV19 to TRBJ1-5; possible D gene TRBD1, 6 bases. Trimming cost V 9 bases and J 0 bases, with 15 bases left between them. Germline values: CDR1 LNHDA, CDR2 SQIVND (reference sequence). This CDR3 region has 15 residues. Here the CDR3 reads CASQGTPNSNQPQHF. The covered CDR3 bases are TGTGCCAGCCAGGGGACACCGAATAGCAATCAGCCC. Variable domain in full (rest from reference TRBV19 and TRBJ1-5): DGGITQSPKYLFRKEGQNVTLSCEQNLNHDAMYWYRQDPGQGLRLIYYSQIVNDFQKGDIAEGYSVSREKKESFPLTVTSAQKNPTAFYLCASQGTPNSNQPQHFGDGTRLSIL.

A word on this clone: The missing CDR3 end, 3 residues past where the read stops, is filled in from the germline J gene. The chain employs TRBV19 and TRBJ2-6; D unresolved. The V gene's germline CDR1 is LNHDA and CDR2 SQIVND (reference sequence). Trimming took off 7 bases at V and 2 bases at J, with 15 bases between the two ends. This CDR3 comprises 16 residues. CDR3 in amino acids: CASTNLFSAGANVLTF. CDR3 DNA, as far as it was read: TGTGCCAGTACAAATTTATTTTCAGCTGGGGCCAACGTC.

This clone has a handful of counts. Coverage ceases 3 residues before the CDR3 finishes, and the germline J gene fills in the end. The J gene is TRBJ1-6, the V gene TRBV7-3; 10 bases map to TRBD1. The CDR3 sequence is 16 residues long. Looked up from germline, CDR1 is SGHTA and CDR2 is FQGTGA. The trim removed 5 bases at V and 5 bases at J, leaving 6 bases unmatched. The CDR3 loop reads CASSRHGTGDNSPLHF. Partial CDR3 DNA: TGTGCCAGCAGCCGACATGGGACAGGGGATAATTCACCC.

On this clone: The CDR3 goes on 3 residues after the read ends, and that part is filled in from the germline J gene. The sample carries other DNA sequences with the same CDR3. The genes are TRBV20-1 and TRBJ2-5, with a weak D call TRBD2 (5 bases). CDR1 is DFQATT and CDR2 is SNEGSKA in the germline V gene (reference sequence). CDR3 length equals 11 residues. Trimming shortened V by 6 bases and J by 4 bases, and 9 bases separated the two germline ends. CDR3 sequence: CSARTSETQYF. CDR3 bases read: TGCAGTGCGCGGACTTCAGAGACC.

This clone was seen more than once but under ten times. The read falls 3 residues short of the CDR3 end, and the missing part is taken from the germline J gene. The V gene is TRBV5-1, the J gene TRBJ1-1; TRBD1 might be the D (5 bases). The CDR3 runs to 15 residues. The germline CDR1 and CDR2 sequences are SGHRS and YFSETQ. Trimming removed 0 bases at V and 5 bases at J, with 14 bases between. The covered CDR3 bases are TGCGCCAGCAGCTTGGCCTGGGGGGTGAGGACTGAA. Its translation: CASSLAWGVRTE. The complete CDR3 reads CASSLAWGVRTEAFF.

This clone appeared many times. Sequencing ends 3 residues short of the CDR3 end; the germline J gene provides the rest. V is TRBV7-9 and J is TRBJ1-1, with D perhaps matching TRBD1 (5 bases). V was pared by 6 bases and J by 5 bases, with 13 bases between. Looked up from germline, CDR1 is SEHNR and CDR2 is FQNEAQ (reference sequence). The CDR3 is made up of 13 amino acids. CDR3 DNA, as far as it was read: TGTGCCAGCAGATTTAACTCAGGGACTGAA. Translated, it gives CASRFNSGTE. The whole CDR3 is CASRFNSGTEAFF.

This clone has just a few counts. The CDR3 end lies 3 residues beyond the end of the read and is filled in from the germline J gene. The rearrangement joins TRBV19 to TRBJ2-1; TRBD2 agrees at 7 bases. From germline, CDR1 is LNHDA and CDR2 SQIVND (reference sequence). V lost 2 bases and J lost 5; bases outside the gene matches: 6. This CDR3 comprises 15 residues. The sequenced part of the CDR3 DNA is TGTGCCAGTAGTATATGGGGGGGGGTCAACAATGAG. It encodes CASSIWGGVNNE. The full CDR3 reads CASSIWGGVNNEQFF.

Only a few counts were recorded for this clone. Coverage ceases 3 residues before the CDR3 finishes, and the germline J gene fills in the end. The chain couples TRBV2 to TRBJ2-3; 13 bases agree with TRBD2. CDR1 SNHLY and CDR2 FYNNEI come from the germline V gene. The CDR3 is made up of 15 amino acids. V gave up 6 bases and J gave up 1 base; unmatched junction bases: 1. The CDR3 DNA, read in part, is TGTGCCAGCAGGGGACTAGCGGGACGCACAGATACG. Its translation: CASRGLAGRTDT. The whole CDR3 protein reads CASRGLAGRTDTQYF. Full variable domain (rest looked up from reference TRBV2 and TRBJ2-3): EPEVTQTPSHQVTQMGQEVILRCVPISNHLYFYWYRQILGQKVEFLVSFYNNEISEKSEIFDDQFSVERPDGSNFTLKIRSTKLEDSAMYFCASRGLAGRTDTQYFGPGTRLTVL.

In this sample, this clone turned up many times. This CDR3 is CASSPGGQYEQYF. The covered CDR3 bases are TGTGCCAGCAGCCCAGGGGGGCAGTACGAG. V gene TRBV7-2 combines with J gene TRBJ2-7; a possible D gene is TRBD1 (7 bases). The read terminates 3 residues ahead of where the CDR3 ends, so the germline J gene completes it. The germline gives CDR1 SGHTA, CDR2 FQGNSA. With 5 bases removed from V and 4 bases from J, the gap between germline ends came to 12 bases. The CDR3 extends over 13 amino acids.

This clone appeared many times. The CDR3: CASRKRGLAGDEQFF. The CDR3 DNA, read in part, is TGTGCCAGTAGGAAGCGGGGACTAGCGGGAGATGAG. The chain recombines TRBV19 with TRBJ2-1; 14 bases fit TRBD2. The read comes to an end 3 residues before the CDR3 does, leaving the germline J gene to fill in the end. The V and J ends lost 6 bases and 8 bases, in that order; junction bases with no gene match: 6. This CDR3 spans 15 amino acids. Per germline, CDR1 LNHDA and CDR2 SQIVND (reference sequence).

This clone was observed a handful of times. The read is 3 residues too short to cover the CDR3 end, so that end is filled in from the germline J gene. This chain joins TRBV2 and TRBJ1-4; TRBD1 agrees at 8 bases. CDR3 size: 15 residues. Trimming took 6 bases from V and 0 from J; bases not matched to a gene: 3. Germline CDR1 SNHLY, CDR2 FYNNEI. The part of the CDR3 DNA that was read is TGTGCCAGCAGGAGGGACAGGCCAACTAATGAAAAA. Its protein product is CASRRDRPTNEK. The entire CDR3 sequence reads CASRRDRPTNEKLFF.

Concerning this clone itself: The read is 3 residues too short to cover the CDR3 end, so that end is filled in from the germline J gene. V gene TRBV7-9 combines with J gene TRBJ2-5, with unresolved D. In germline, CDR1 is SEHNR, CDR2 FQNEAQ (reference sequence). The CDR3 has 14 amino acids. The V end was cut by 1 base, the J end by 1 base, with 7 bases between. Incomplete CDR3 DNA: TGTGCCAGCAGCTTAGGCGCAGGCCAAGAGACC. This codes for CASSLGAGQET. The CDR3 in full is CASSLGAGQETQYF.

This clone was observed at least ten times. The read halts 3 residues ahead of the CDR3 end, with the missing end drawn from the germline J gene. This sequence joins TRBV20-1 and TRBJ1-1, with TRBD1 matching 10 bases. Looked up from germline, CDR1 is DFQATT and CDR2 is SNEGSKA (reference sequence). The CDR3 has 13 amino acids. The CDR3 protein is CSAFGQGGLEAFF. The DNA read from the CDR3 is TGCAGTGCTTTCGGACAGGGGGGGTTAGAA.